This is a list of T cell receptor beta chains from one sample in a study of cytomegalovirus exposure and HLA in healthy donors. The assay was immunoSEQ multiplex PCR, and TCRdb's table has in-frame clones only and misses some. This sample has about 280,000 clones, with about 86% found just once. The sample comprised PBMCs. These receptors all stem from a woman under 30 in good health and CMV-seronegative. Both conserved end residues are trimmed from each CDR3.

v_gene	j_gene	CDR3aa
TRBV7-2	TRBJ1-6	ASSLYNSPLH
TRBV4-1	TRBJ2-7	ASSQMTRDSEEQY
TRBV9	TRBJ1-1	ASNYGQGASTEAF
TRBV6-1	TRBJ1-2	ASREDPGYGYT
TRBV4-1	TRBJ2-7	ASSPTGYEQY
TRBV7-6	TRBJ2-7	ASSPREGSPYEQY
TRBV14	TRBJ1-2	ASSQEAGVSGYT
TRBV27	TRBJ1-2	ASRTGGQSYT
TRBV30	TRBJ1-5	AWSEGRYRGQFQPQH
TRBV7-6	TRBJ2-3	ASSLAYPHPKRTDTQY
TRBV10-3	TRBJ2-7	ATAPDTGLNYEQY
TRBV6-1	TRBJ1-1	ASSWRGLTEAF
TRBV11-2	TRBJ2-7	ASSSGLDYEQY
TRBV28	TRBJ1-2	ASSLWRGGQGDGYT
TRBV5-1	TRBJ2-3	ASSSSPTHERTDTQY
TRBV25-1	TRBJ1-6	ASSEGTGPWALH
TRBV10-3	TRBJ1-2	AISARGDYGYT
TRBV7-9	TRBJ2-1	ASSLSAGSYNEQF
TRBV11-3	TRBJ2-2	ASGGLAGDTGELF
TRBV7-9	TRBJ2-5	ASSAGQGGETQY
TRBV7-3	TRBJ1-1	ASSASGQENTEAF
TRBV6-5	TRBJ2-1	ASSYSTQGSYNEQF
TRBV19	TRBJ1-2	ASSIAGGGYT
TRBV5-4	TRBJ1-5	ASSLAGEENQPQH
TRBV2	TRBJ2-2	ASSGVTGELF
TRBV5-1	TRBJ2-7	ASSSTPSGTGEGYEQY
TRBV9	TRBJ2-1	ASSSGTSGGIDNEQF
TRBV18	TRBJ1-2	ASSPRDSRDYT
TRBV2	TRBJ2-2	ASSPPGGRDTGELF
TRBV29-1	TRBJ1-5	SVGSSNQPQH
TRBV19	TRBJ1-4	ASRRGTGIEKLF
TRBV7-3	TRBJ1-1	ASSLIAGGSTEAF
TRBV6-1	TRBJ2-2	ASMGTSGTGELF
TRBV18	TRBJ1-4	ASSTTGTGGEKLF